Presented here are 14 T cell receptor beta chains from one specimen sequenced in a study of shared clonotypes between healthy human individuals. TCRdb keeps only in-frame clones here, not all; method: immunoSEQ multiplex PCR. The sample includes about 690,000 clones, about 90% of them seen just once. Material for sequencing was memory CD8+ T cells from PBMCs. The subset was: CD45RO+ cells pooled with CCR7-negative TemRA cells. The receptors stem from a man younger than 35 in good health. Some clones in this sample may be carry-over from other donors' samples.

The chain couples TRBV4-2 to TRBJ2-2; D is perhaps TRBD1 (6 bases). The germline V gene encodes CDR1 LGHNA and CDR2 YNFKEQ. Trimming took 6 bases from V and 1 from J, leaving 21 bases between them. The CDR3 totals 18 residues. CDR3 DNA: TGTGCCAGCAGAGGGTCGGGGTTACAGGGCCTGAACACCGGGGAGCTGTTTTTT. Translation gives CASRGSGLQGLNTGELFF.

The chain joins TRBV28 to TRBJ2-3, with 7 nucleotides matching TRBD2. Trimming took 8 bases from V and 2 from J; bases not matched to a gene: 7. CDR3 length: 14 amino acids. Looked up from germline, CDR1 is MDHEN and CDR2 is SYDVKM. The CDR3 protein is CASGRESFTDTQYF. CDR3 nucleotides: TGTGCCAGCGGGCGGGAGAGTTTCACAGATACGCAGTATTTT.

The chain carries TRBV7-6 and TRBJ2-6; 10 positions match TRBD1. Germline CDR1 reads SGHVS; CDR2 reads FNYEAQ. This CDR3 has 18 amino acids. V dropped 4 bases and J dropped 1; count of bases not matched to a gene: 7. CDR3 in amino acids: CASSSRQGAISGANVLTF. The CDR3 DNA is TGTGCCAGCAGCTCGAGACAGGGGGCCATATCTGGGGCCAACGTCCTGACTTTC.

The V gene is TRBV7-8, the J gene TRBJ2-5, with no clear D. In germline, CDR1 is SGHVS, CDR2 FQNEAQ. The CDR3 totals 15 residues. The ends were cut back, 4 bases at V and 4 bases at J, with 16 bases in the middle. CDR3 protein: CASSSLLVVGETQYF. CDR3 nucleotides: TGTGCCAGCAGCTCGTTACTTGTAGTCGGAGAGACCCAGTACTTC.

The chain carries TRBV15 and TRBJ2-5; 8 nucleotides align to TRBD2. Germline CDR1 is LNHNV and CDR2 is YYDKDF (reference sequence). This CDR3 is built from 14 residues. The ends lost 1 base at V and 4 bases at J; junction bases unmatched: 2. CDR3 amino acids: CATSRVLAGETQYF. CDR3 bases: TGTGCCACCAGCAGAGTTCTAGCGGGAGAGACCCAGTACTTC.

The chain couples TRBV10-2 to TRBJ2-7, with 10 bases lining up with TRBD2. The J segment lost 3 bases and the V segment lost 2 bases, leaving 4 bases of the junction unmatched. The CDR3 is 15 residues long. Germline V gene sequence: CDR1 WSHSY, CDR2 SAAADI. The CDR3 coding sequence is TGCGCCAGCAGTGAGCTAGCGGGAGTTGTCTACGAGCAGTACTTC. Translating it yields CASSELAGVVYEQYF.

The chain employs TRBV7-9 and TRBJ2-7; the match to TRBD1 covers 9 bases. This CDR3 is built from 16 residues. Germline V gene data show CDR1 as SEHNR and CDR2 as FQNEAQ (reference sequence). J lost 1 base, V lost 3 bases, and 7 bases had no gene match. The CDR3 DNA is TGTGCCAGCAGCTTCGATACAGGGGGCCTATCCTACGAGCAGTACTTC. Translated: CASSFDTGGLSYEQYF.

To note about this clone: Additional DNA sequences in this sample encode the identical CDR3. J is TRBJ1-1 and V is TRBV6-5, with D uncertain. V was shortened by 0 bases and J by 1 base, with 6 bases between the two germline ends. CDR3 size: 14 residues. Germline V gene sequence: CDR1 MNHEY, CDR2 SVGAGI. CDR3 loop: CASSYSSRNTEAFF. The CDR3 DNA sequence: TGTGCCAGCAGTTACTCGTCAAGGAACACTGAAGCTTTCTTT.

The chain combines TRBV13 with TRBJ2-7; D gene unclear. This CDR3 is built from 12 residues. Germline loops: CDR1 PRHDT, CDR2 FYEKMQ (reference sequence). V was pared by 4 bases and J by 4 bases, with 8 bases between. CDR3 nucleotides: TGTGCCAGCAGCTCCTCTAGGTACGAGCAGTACTTC. It translates to CASSSSRYEQYF.

The rearrangement links TRBV15 to TRBJ1-2; the D gene is possibly TRBD1 (5 bases). This CDR3 region has 17 residues. V gave up 3 bases and J gave up 4 bases, with 21 bases separating them. Germline V gene data show CDR1 as LNHNV and CDR2 as YYDKDF (reference sequence). In DNA form, the CDR3 reads TGTGCCACCAGCAGTAAACCGGGACCCTTGGTTCCCTATGGCTACACCTTC. It yields the protein CATSSKPGPLVPYGYTF.

The rearrangement uses TRBV9 and TRBJ2-7; TRBD1 matches at 12 bases. Germline assignment: CDR1 SGDLS and CDR2 YYNGEE. The V and J ends lost 3 bases and 7 bases, in that order; junction bases with no gene match: 5. The CDR3 loop spans 14 amino acids. CDR3 region: CASSAGTGGGEQYF. As DNA, the CDR3 is TGTGCCAGCAGCGCCGGGACAGGGGGCGGGGAGCAGTACTTC. The full variable domain, its missing parts supplied by reference TRBV9 and TRBJ2-7, is DSGVTQTPKHLITATGQRVTLRCSPRSGDLSVYWYQQSLDQGLQFLIQYYNGEERAKGNILERFSAQQFPDLHSELNLSSLELGDSALYFCASSAGTGGGEQYFGPGTRLTVT.

This rearrangement joins TRBV16 to TRBJ2-7, with 9 bases fitting TRBD2. V was clipped by 4 bases and J by 1 base; unmatched bases: 2. CDR3 length equals 14 residues. Germline V gene sequence: CDR1 KGHSY, CDR2 FQNENV. CDR3 protein: CASSLSGSSYEQYF. The CDR3 bases are TGTGCCAGCAGCCTTAGCGGGAGTTCCTACGAGCAGTACTTC.

The chain carries TRBV27 and TRBJ2-1; D is uncertain. Germline CDR1 is MNHEY and CDR2 is SMNVEV (reference sequence). This CDR3 spans 14 amino acids. V gave up 0 bases and J gave up 6 bases, with 9 bases separating them. CDR3: CASSLSLRLNEQFF. The CDR3 region has the DNA TGTGCCAGCAGTTTATCCCTCCGACTCAATGAGCAGTTCTTC.

The V call is TRBV6-5, the J call TRBJ1-1; D is uncertain. Germline CDR1 and CDR2: MNHEY and SVGAGI. Trimming pared 5 bases from V and 4 bases from J, leaving 17 bases between. This CDR3 spans 15 amino acids. The CDR3 DNA follows: TGTGCCAGCAGTCCGCTCGGGAGCTTAGGCACTGAAGCTTTCTTT. It yields the protein CASSPLGSLGTEAFF.